The sequence of this T cell receptor beta chain was determined in a study of cytomegalovirus exposure and HLA in healthy donors. Study details: Caucasian-associated ancestry cluster membership applied to under 85% of approximately 420 genotyped donors.

Note on this clone: Its specificity is unknown.

60 Vbeta and 13 Jbeta primers were used in PCR. Here immunoSEQ multiplex PCR was the method, and the copy in TCRdb shows in-frame clones only, minus some. Here the sample spans about 110,000 clones, 71% being singletons. Donors likely had unrecorded immune exposures despite being nominally healthy when sampled. Findings and limits, study-wide: Several of the most significant clusters appeared, in a later analysis, to be linked to common viral pathogens. Equally common other TCR beta chains were less clonally expanded than HLA-associated ones, a later analysis found.

CDR3 length: 13 residues. Trimming removed 5 bases from V and 7 bases from J, with 12 bases in between. Germline V lookup: CDR1 SGHVS, CDR2 FQNEAQ. The chain employs TRBV7-8 and TRBJ2-1, with D possibly matching TRBD1 (6 bases). The receptor was isolated from a female donor in good health and CMV-seronegative. Source material: PBMCs. This CDR3 reads CASSITGRNEQFF. The DNA of the CDR3 is TGTGCCAGCAGCATCACAGGGAGAAATGAGCAGTTCTTC.